These 29 T cell receptor beta chains came from one sample sequenced in a study of blood T cell repertoires in COVID-19. Profiling relied on immunoSEQ multiplex PCR, and the TCRdb table lists in-frame clones only, not all of them. The sample includes some 110,000 clones, 91% of them seen just once. Sample: peripheral blood. The receptors were sampled from a human donor in a cohort sampled during active COVID-19.

The chain carries TRBV3-1 (or the pseudogene TRBV3-2) and TRBJ1-1; 7 positions agree with TRBD1. Per germline, CDR1 LGHDT and CDR2 YNNKEL (reference sequence). The CDR3 runs 15 residues. With V trimmed by 3 bases and J by 2 bases, 6 bases remained unmatched. CDR3 loop: CASSHYRGKNTEAFF. CDR3 DNA sequence: TGTGCCAGCAGCCATTACAGGGGAAAAAACACTGAAGCTTTCTTT.

The table lists this clone with a count of one. Other DNA sequences in the same sample also yield this CDR3. This chain connects TRBV7-2 to TRBJ1-4; no firm D call. CDR3 length: 15 residues. Germline V gene data show CDR1 as SGHTA and CDR2 as FQGNSA. Trimming pared 5 bases from V and 12 bases from J, leaving 22 bases between. CDR3 sequence reads: CASSAQVAYNEELFF. The DNA for the CDR3 is TGTGCCAGCAGCGCCCAAGTGGCCTATAATGAGGAACTGTTTTTT. The full variable domain, completed using reference TRBV7-2 and TRBJ1-4, is GAGVSQSPSNKVTEKGKDVELRCDPISGHTALYWYRQSLGQGLEFLIYFQGNSAPDKSGLPSDRFSAERTGGSVSTLTIQRTQQEDSAVYLCASSAQVAYNEELFFGSGTQLSVL.

The CDR3 reads CASSIDRGHGTQYF. Written as DNA, the CDR3 is TGTGCCAGTAGTATAGACAGGGGCCATGGGACCCAGTACTTC. The rearrangement uses TRBV19 and TRBJ2-5; maybe TRBD1 (6 bases). CDR3 length: 14 amino acids. Germline-derived CDR1 and CDR2 are LNHDA and SQIVND (reference sequence). V lost 0 bases and J 7 bases, leaving 12 bases between the germline ends.

This rearrangement joins TRBV7-6 to TRBJ1-1, with 9 bases that match TRBD1. The CDR3 is 15 residues long. Germline V gives CDR1 SGHVS, CDR2 FNYEAQ. V dropped 4 bases and J dropped 8; count of bases not matched to a gene: 11. This CDR3 is CASSSKPGQGAEAFF. For the CDR3, the DNA is TGTGCCAGCAGCTCCAAGCCGGGACAGGGCGCCGAAGCTTTCTTT.

V is TRBV27 and J is TRBJ2-7; 10 bases match TRBD2. Trimming took 5 bases from V and 2 from J; bases not matched to a gene: 9. The CDR3 length is 16 residues. Per germline, CDR1 MNHEY and CDR2 SMNVEV (reference sequence). CDR3 residues: CASSIRTSGMTYEQYF. CDR3 DNA sequence: TGTGCCAGCAGTATTCGGACTAGCGGTATGACCTACGAGCAGTACTTC.

This rearrangement joins TRBV4-1 to TRBJ2-3; TRBD2 agrees at 9 bases. The germline gives CDR1 MGHRA, CDR2 YSYEKL. The CDR3 is made up of 16 amino acids. J gave up 4 bases and V 4 bases, and 9 bases lay outside the gene matches. As DNA, the CDR3 is TGCGCCAGCAGCCCAGTGGCGGGAGGGCCCTCAGATACGCAGTATTTT. Translation gives CASSPVAGGPSDTQYF.

This chain uses TRBV27 with TRBJ2-7; a weak D match, TRBD2 (6 bases). V lost 2 bases and J 5 bases, leaving 10 bases between the germline ends. This CDR3 contains 13 residues. Germline V gives CDR1 MNHEY, CDR2 SMNVEV (reference sequence). Here the CDR3 DNA reads TGTGCCAGCAGTTTACTGGGGGGAAACGAGCAGTACTTC. It translates to CASSLLGGNEQYF.

The chain joins TRBV7-2 to TRBJ1-6; a possible D gene is TRBD1 (5 bases). The CDR3 covers 16 residues. Per the germline V gene, CDR1 is SGHTA and CDR2 is FQGNSA. Trimming pared 5 bases from V and 0 bases from J, leaving 11 bases between. CDR3 nucleotide sequence: TGTGCCAGCAGCGACAGATTCAACTCCTATAATTCACCCCTCCACTTT. Amino acids: CASSDRFNSYNSPLHF.

This chain joins TRBV6-2 or TRBV6-3 and TRBJ2-1, with D possibly TRBD2 on 5 matching bases. The CDR3 runs to 11 residues. Per the germline V gene, CDR1 is MNHEY and CDR2 is SVGEGT. V lost 2 bases and J lost 12, with 8 bases in between. CDR3 in amino acids: CASSYGETQFF. In DNA, the CDR3 is TGTGCCAGCAGTTACGGGGAGACGCAGTTCTTC.

CDR3 region: CASSLSAGYLNEQFF. CDR3 DNA sequence: TGTGCCAGCAGTTTATCGGCGGGATATTTGAATGAGCAGTTCTTC. The chain has TRBV27 and TRBJ2-1, with D perhaps matching TRBD2 (6 bases). This CDR3 is 15 amino acids long. Germline V gene data show CDR1 as MNHEY and CDR2 as SMNVEV (reference sequence). V dropped 0 bases and J dropped 7 bases, with 13 bases sitting between them.

The DNA of the CDR3 is TGCAGCGTGGGACTTGCCTACGAGCAGTACTTC. This codes for CSVGLAYEQYF. The gene calls are TRBV29-1 and TRBJ2-7; D is perhaps TRBD2 (6 bases). Trimming stripped 6 bases from V and 2 bases from J, with 8 bases between. Germline V lookup: CDR1 SQVTM, CDR2 ANQGSEA. The CDR3 is made up of 11 amino acids.

This clone came up once. The chain's CDR3 is CASSLEGSRGSEQYF. The CDR3 region has the DNA TGTGCCAGCAGCTTAGAAGGATCGAGAGGGAGCGAGCAGTACTTC. The chain is built from TRBV7-6 and TRBJ2-7; D possibly corresponds to TRBD2 (5 bases). Trimming removed 1 base at V and 6 bases at J, with 16 bases between. This CDR3 contains 15 residues. Per the germline V gene, CDR1 is SGHVS and CDR2 is FNYEAQ. Based on the CDR3 plus reference TRBV7-6 and TRBJ2-7, the full variable domain is GAGVSQSPRYKVTKRGQDVALRCDPISGHVSLYWYRQALGQGPEFLTYFNYEAQQDKSGLPNDRFSAERPEGSISTLTIQRTEQRDSAMYRCASSLEGSRGSEQYFGPGTRLTVT.

This clone was recorded only once. This chain connects TRBV6-5 to TRBJ2-1; 7 nucleotides agree with TRBD1. Trimming cost V 7 bases and J 3 bases; bases outside gene matches: 6. CDR1 is MNHEY, CDR2 SVGAGI, per germline. The CDR3 extends over 14 amino acids. The CDR3 loop is CASNRDRVYNEQFF. CDR3 DNA: TGTGCCAGCAACCGGGACAGAGTCTACAATGAGCAGTTCTTC.

The rearrangement links TRBV29-1 to TRBJ1-3; no definite D call. V lost 3 bases to trimming and J lost 2 bases, with 8 bases between them. The CDR3 runs to 13 residues. The germline CDR1 and CDR2 sequences are SQVTM and ANQGSEA. The CDR3 is CSVERLAGNTIYF. The CDR3 region has the DNA TGCAGCGTTGAGAGGCTGGCTGGAAACACCATATATTTT.

The chain is built from TRBV7-3 and TRBJ2-3; 7 bases agree with TRBD1. Germline V gene sequence: CDR1 SGHTA, CDR2 FQGTGA. This CDR3 is built from 14 residues. The junction had 2 bases not matched to a gene; V was cut back by 5 bases and J by 0 bases. CDR3: CASSAGGSTDTQYF. As DNA, the CDR3 is TGTGCCAGCAGCGCAGGGGGTAGCACAGATACGCAGTATTTT.

This chain uses TRBV28 with TRBJ2-7, with D possibly being TRBD1 (6 bases). Per germline, CDR1 MDHEN and CDR2 SYDVKM. V lost 1 base and J lost 2, with 12 bases in between. The CDR3 spans 15 residues. CDR3 in amino acids: CASSLLGDTAYEQYF. The CDR3 nucleotides read TGTGCCAGCAGTTTATTGGGGGACACCGCCTACGAGCAGTACTTC.

The rearrangement joins TRBV3-1 (or the pseudogene TRBV3-2) to TRBJ1-5, with 11 positions matching TRBD1. V was clipped by 6 bases and J by 6 bases; unmatched bases: 4. CDR3 size: 14 residues. Germline V gene lookup returns CDR1 LGHDT and CDR2 YNNKEL (reference sequence). CDR3 protein: CASSPGTGGQPQHF. The CDR3 nucleotides read TGTGCCAGCAGTCCCGGGACAGGGGGTCAGCCCCAGCATTTT.

The chain uses TRBV29-1 and TRBJ2-3, with unresolved D. Germline lookup yields CDR1 SQVTM and CDR2 ANQGSEA. This CDR3 contains 13 residues. V was shortened by 4 bases and J by 6 bases, with 14 bases between the two germline ends. In DNA, the CDR3 is TGCAGCGTTGTTAGCCCCCCTTGGGATACGCAGTATTTT. Amino acid sequence: CSVVSPPWDTQYF.

This CDR3 is CASSESSGHFNSPLHF. CDR3 bases: TGTGCCAGCAGTGAATCATCGGGACACTTTAATTCACCCCTCCACTTT. This chain connects TRBV6-1 to TRBJ1-6, with a possible D match to TRBD1 (6 bases). The CDR3 sequence is 16 residues long. Trimming removed 2 bases at V and 6 bases at J, with 14 bases between. From germline, CDR1 is MNHNS and CDR2 SASEGT.

The chain couples TRBV29-1 to TRBJ2-7; a weak D match, TRBD1 (6 bases). The V end lost 6 bases, the J end lost 2 bases, and 11 bases lay between the germline ends. The CDR3 runs to 12 residues. Germline assignment: CDR1 SQVTM and CDR2 ANQGSEA. The CDR3 here is CSVIQGPYEQYF. The DNA of the CDR3 is TGCAGCGTGATACAGGGTCCCTACGAGCAGTACTTC.

The rearrangement links TRBV29-1 to TRBJ1-1; 10 bases fit TRBD1. V shed 7 bases and J 4 bases; nucleotides not matched to a gene: 6. CDR3 length: 13 amino acids. CDR1 and CDR2 from the germline V gene are SQVTM and ANQGSEA. The CDR3 protein is CSAQDRGGTEAFF. For the CDR3, the DNA is TGCAGCGCTCAGGACAGGGGGGGCACTGAAGCTTTCTTT.

This clone was detected once. This chain connects TRBV28 to TRBJ1-1; no clear D. This CDR3 has 13 amino acids. CDR1 is MDHEN and CDR2 is SYDVKM in the germline V gene. Trimming left V 2 bases short and J 1 base short, with 5 bases between. CDR3 sequence: CASSLAGNTEAFF. The DNA for the CDR3 is TGTGCCAGCAGTTTAGCAGGGAACACTGAAGCTTTCTTT.

This clone was seen a single time. The chain combines TRBV25-1 with TRBJ2-4, with TRBD1 matching 9 bases. The CDR3 has 16 residues. Germline CDR1 MGHDK, CDR2 SYGVNS. The V gene end was trimmed by 2 bases and the J gene end by 5 bases; junction bases not matched to a gene: 7. The CDR3 DNA follows: TGTGCCAGCAGTGAACTTAGGACAGGGGTCCAAAACATTCAGTACTTC. Translation: CASSELRTGVQNIQYF.

This clone is a singleton in its sample. The chain couples TRBV6-1 to TRBJ2-1, with TRBD2 matching over 7 bases. Germline V lookup: CDR1 MNHNS, CDR2 SASEGT. The CDR3 extends over 11 amino acids. J gave up 14 bases and V 2 bases, and 3 bases lay outside the gene matches. The CDR3 spells CASSEMGREFF. CDR3 DNA sequence: TGTGCCAGCAGTGAAATGGGGAGGGAGTTCTTC.

The V gene is TRBV7-9, the J gene TRBJ2-2; 10 nucleotides line up with TRBD2. The CDR3 sequence is 16 residues long. The trim removed 0 bases at V and 4 bases at J, leaving 2 bases unmatched. In germline, CDR1 is SEHNR, CDR2 FQNEAQ (reference sequence). CDR3 in DNA: TGTGCCAGCAGCTTAGCTAGCGGGGGGACCACCGGGGAGCTGTTTTTT. Protein product: CASSLASGGTTGELFF. Drawing the rest from reference TRBV7-9 and TRBJ2-2, the complete variable domain is DTGVSQNPRHKITKRGQNVTFRCDPISEHNRLYWYRQTLGQGPEFLTYFQNEAQLEKSRLLSDRFSAERPKGSFSTLEIQRTEQGDSAMYLCASSLASGGTTGELFFGEGSRLTVL.

This clone showed up just once. The chain uses TRBV28 and TRBJ1-2; 8 bases map to TRBD1. From germline, CDR1 is MDHEN and CDR2 SYDVKM. The length of the CDR3 is 15 residues. J was trimmed by 8 bases and V by 2 bases; bases with no gene match: 10. For the CDR3, the DNA is TGTGCCAGCAGTTTAGGCGTCAGGGGGCTCGGGGGCTACACCTTC. This translates into CASSLGVRGLGGYTF.

This chain joins TRBV6-5 and TRBJ1-2, with D possibly TRBD1 on 6 matching bases. Germline V gives CDR1 MNHEY, CDR2 SVGAGI. The CDR3 has 15 amino acids. V lost 2 bases and J lost 0, with 10 bases in between. CDR3 loop: CASSYGGATNYGYTF. For the CDR3, the DNA is TGTGCCAGCAGTTACGGGGGCGCCACTAACTATGGCTACACCTTC.

This rearrangement joins TRBV13 to TRBJ2-5, with TRBD2 matching 7 bases. The CDR3 runs to 16 residues. The germline V gene has CDR1 PRHDT and CDR2 FYEKMQ (reference sequence). Losses at the gene ends were 2 bases for V and 2 bases for J; bases not matched to a gene: 8. The CDR3 sequence: CASSLYGSGTQETQYF. CDR3 nucleotides: TGTGCCAGCAGCTTATATGGCAGCGGGACTCAAGAGACCCAGTACTTC.

The chain links TRBV9 to TRBJ2-7, with 7 positions matching TRBD1. V was clipped by 0 bases and J by 3 bases; unmatched bases: 3. The CDR3 is made up of 14 amino acids. Germline CDR1 reads SGDLS; CDR2 reads YYNGEE. CDR3 sequence: CASSVDGQDYEQYF. The CDR3 region has the DNA TGTGCCAGCAGCGTAGATGGACAGGACTACGAGCAGTACTTC.